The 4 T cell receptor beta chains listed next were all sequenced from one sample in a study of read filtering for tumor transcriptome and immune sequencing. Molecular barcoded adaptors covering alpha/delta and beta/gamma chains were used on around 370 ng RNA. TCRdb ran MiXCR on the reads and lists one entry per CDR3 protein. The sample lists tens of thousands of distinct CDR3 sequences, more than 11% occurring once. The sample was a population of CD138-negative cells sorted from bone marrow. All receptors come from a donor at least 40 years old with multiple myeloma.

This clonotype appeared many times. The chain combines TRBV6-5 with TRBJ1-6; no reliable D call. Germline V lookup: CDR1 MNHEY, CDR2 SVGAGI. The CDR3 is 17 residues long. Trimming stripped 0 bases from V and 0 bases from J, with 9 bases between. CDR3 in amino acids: CASSYSSGSSYNSPLHF. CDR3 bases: TGTGCCAGCAGTTACTCGTCGGGGAGCTCCTATAATTCACCCCTCCACTTT.

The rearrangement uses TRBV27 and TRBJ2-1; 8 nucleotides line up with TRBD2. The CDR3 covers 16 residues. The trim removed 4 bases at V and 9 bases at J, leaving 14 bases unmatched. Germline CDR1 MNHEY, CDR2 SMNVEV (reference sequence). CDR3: CASSSQGLTGGSEQFF. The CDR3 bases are TGTGCCAGCAGTTCACAAGGACTAACGGGAGGGAGTGAGCAGTTCTTC.

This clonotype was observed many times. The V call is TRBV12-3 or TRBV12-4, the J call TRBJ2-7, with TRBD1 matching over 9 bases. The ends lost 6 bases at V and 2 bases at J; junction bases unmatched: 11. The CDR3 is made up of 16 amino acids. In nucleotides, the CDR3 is TGTGCCAGCAGCGCCGCCGGGACAGGGACGACCTACGAGCAGTACTTC. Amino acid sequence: CASSAAGTGTTYEQYF.

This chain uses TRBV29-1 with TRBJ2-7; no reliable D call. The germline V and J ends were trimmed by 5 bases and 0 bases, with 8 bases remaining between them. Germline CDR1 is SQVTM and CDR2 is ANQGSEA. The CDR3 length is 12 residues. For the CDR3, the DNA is TGCAGCGTTTTCATTTGCTCCTACGAGCAGTACTTC. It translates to CSVFICSYEQYF.